The present entry profiles one TCR beta chain with its context. Its target is not known. The PCR was carried out with 60 Vbeta primers and 13 Jbeta primers. The method was immunoSEQ multiplex PCR; TCRdb's version includes in-frame clones alone and lacks a portion of them. The sample consists of 95,000 to 150,000 clones, roughly 74% of them appearing once. CDR3 length: 15 amino acids. V trimming: 4 bases; J trimming: 0 bases; junction bases outside the gene matches: 3. Per germline, CDR1 SGHKS and CDR2 YYEKEE (reference sequence). The donors comprised healthy bone marrow donors. This entry is derived from a study of cytomegalovirus exposure and HLA in healthy donors. Overall study: Early released data had about 85 million unique TCRs, all coming from HLA-typed donors.

Study-wide points: Because they were indistinguishable, some V segments, including TRBV6-2 and TRBV6-3, were excluded. After further analysis at a later stage, around 17,000 TCR beta sequences were associated with HLA alleles at 0.05 false discovery rate.

The sequenced material came from PBMCs. The clonotype was recovered from a man in his forties or fifties in good health and CMV-seronegative. The chain joins TRBV5-5 to TRBJ1-3, with 8 bases lining up with TRBD1. CDR3 DNA sequence: TGTGCCAGCAGCCGAACAGGGGGCTCTGGAAACACCATATATTTT. Translating gives CASSRTGGSGNTIYF. The full variable domain, in which reference TRBV5-5 and TRBJ1-3 provide the parts outside the CDR3, is DAGVTQSPTHLIKTRGQQVTLRCSPISGHKSVSWYQQVLGQGPQFIFQYYEKEERGRGNFPDRFSARQFPNYSSELNVNALLLGDSALYLCASSRTGGSGNTIYFGEGSWLTVV.